What follows are 26 T cell receptor beta chains derived from one specimen sequenced in a study of OX40 agonist ivuxolimab in advanced cancers. Generated by immunoSEQ multiplex PCR, the TCRdb table keeps only in-frame clones and is missing some. The sample lists 65,000 to 95,000 clones, roughly 85% occurring once. The input for sequencing was CD4+ or CD8+ T cells sorted from blood, taken in a trial of the OX40 agonist ivuxolimab. All receptors derive from an adult with an advanced solid tumor such as melanoma, head and neck, liver or kidney cancer.

The J gene is TRBJ2-4, the V gene TRBV18, with D possibly being TRBD2 (6 bases). Trimming left V 0 bases short and J 1 base short, with 10 bases between. Germline CDR1 is KGHSH and CDR2 is LQKENI. This CDR3 is 16 amino acids long. The CDR3 coding sequence is TGTGCCAGCTCACCACCGGAGGGTGTTGCCAAAAACATTCAGTACTTC. This encodes CASSPPEGVAKNIQYF.

A single count supports this clone. The CDR3 here is CATADRDNQPQHF. The CDR3 bases are TGTGCCACCGCGGACAGGGATAATCAGCCCCAGCATTTT. J is TRBJ1-5 and V is TRBV15; TRBD1 agrees at 8 bases. V shed 8 bases and J 4 bases; nucleotides not matched to a gene: 4. The CDR3 has 13 residues. The V gene's germline CDR1 is LNHNV and CDR2 YYDKDF (reference sequence).

The rearrangement joins TRBV5-1 to TRBJ2-3; D not resolved. This CDR3 is built from 14 residues. Trimming cost V 0 bases and J 4 bases, with 9 bases left between them. CDR1 and CDR2 from the germline V gene are SGHRS and YFSETQ. The CDR3 region is CASSLGSEADTQYF. CDR3 nucleotides: TGCGCCAGCAGCTTGGGTAGTGAGGCAGATACGCAGTATTTT.

This chain links TRBV4-3 with TRBJ2-7; a possible D gene is TRBD2 (5 bases). Germline CDR1 reads LGHNA; CDR2 reads YSLEER. Deletions cut 1 base from V and 0 bases from J, with 10 bases between. The CDR3 is 15 amino acids. In DNA form, the CDR3 reads TGCGCCAGCAGCCAAGGAAGGACTGGCTCCTACGAGCAGTACTTC. As protein: CASSQGRTGSYEQYF.

This clone turned up a few times. CDR3 bases: TGTGCCACCAACCCTAGCGGGGGGGGTCCCGGGGAGCTGTTTTTT. Translated: CATNPSGGGPGELFF. This chain joins TRBV10-3 and TRBJ2-2; TRBD2 aligns across 12 bases. J lost 6 bases, V lost 10 bases, and 9 bases had no gene match. The germline V gene has CDR1 ENHRY and CDR2 SYGVKD. This CDR3 comprises 15 residues.

J is TRBJ1-5 and V is TRBV6-6; 7 bases match TRBD1. V was pared by 4 bases and J by 4 bases, with 10 bases of the junction left unmatched. This CDR3 region has 16 residues. The germline CDR1 and CDR2 sequences are MNHNY and SVGAGI (reference sequence). CDR3 residues: CASSSHTGAINQPQHF. CDR3 nucleotide sequence: TGTGCCAGCAGTTCCCACACAGGGGCTATTAATCAGCCCCAGCATTTT.

This chain links TRBV19 with TRBJ1-2; 7 positions agree with TRBD1. Germline CDR1 LNHDA, CDR2 SQIVND (reference sequence). Losses at the gene ends were 3 bases for V and 8 bases for J; bases not matched to a gene: 6. The length of the CDR3 is 13 residues. The CDR3 region has the DNA TGTGCCAGTAGTATTTTAGGGGGCGGAGGCTACACCTTC. Its translation: CASSILGGGGYTF.

The chain recombines TRBV6-5 with TRBJ1-5; the D gene is possibly TRBD1 (5 bases). The CDR3 consists of 15 residues. V lost 8 bases and J 0 bases, leaving 14 bases between the germline ends. Germline CDR1 reads MNHEY; CDR2 reads SVGAGI. In nucleotides, the CDR3 is TGTGCCAGCGGGACCCGAGGTGGTAGCAATCAGCCCCAGCATTTT. Translation gives CASGTRGGSNQPQHF.

The gene calls are TRBV19 and TRBJ1-5; 12 positions match TRBD1. Trimming removed 5 bases from V and 6 bases from J; junction bases left unmatched: 11. Germline loops: CDR1 LNHDA, CDR2 SQIVND (reference sequence). The CDR3 is 17 residues long. CDR3 in amino acids: CASSLAPGTGGLQPQHF. In DNA, the CDR3 is TGTGCCAGTAGTCTTGCCCCCGGGACAGGGGGCCTTCAGCCCCAGCATTTT. Full variable domain (missing parts from reference TRBV19 and TRBJ1-5): DGGITQSPKYLFRKEGQNVTLSCEQNLNHDAMYWYRQDPGQGLRLIYYSQIVNDFQKGDIAEGYSVSREKKESFPLTVTSAQKNPTAFYLCASSLAPGTGGLQPQHFGDGTRLSIL.

The J gene is TRBJ2-1, the V gene TRBV7-9; 11 bases map to TRBD2. CDR3 length equals 15 residues. Germline-derived CDR1 and CDR2 are SEHNR and FQNEAQ (reference sequence). Unmatched junction bases numbered 7, after V lost 5 bases and J lost 7 bases. CDR3 amino acids: CASSVALAGVNEQFF. CDR3 coding DNA: TGTGCCAGCAGCGTGGCACTAGCGGGAGTGAATGAGCAGTTCTTC.

This clone was observed a single time. The chain combines TRBV7-2 with TRBJ2-6; no clear D gene. Germline V gene sequence: CDR1 SGHTA, CDR2 FQGNSA. Trimming shortened V by 1 base and J by 0 bases, and 13 bases separated the two germline ends. The CDR3 is 18 residues long. The CDR3, as DNA: TGTGCCAGCAGCTTAGTTGCAGGTACCGGCTCTGGGGCCAACGTCCTGACTTTC. Its protein product is CASSLVAGTGSGANVLTF.

This clone was seen just once. The rearrangement links TRBV19 to TRBJ1-1; D perhaps matches TRBD1 (6 bases). V was shortened by 2 bases and J by 2 bases, with 18 bases between the two germline ends. Germline CDR1 and CDR2: LNHDA and SQIVND (reference sequence). The CDR3 has 17 residues. In DNA, the CDR3 is TGTGCCAGTAGTATAAGAGGACCCCGGGGGCCAAACACTGAAGCTTTCTTT. It is translated as CASSIRGPRGPNTEAFF.

The genes are TRBV30 and TRBJ1-4; 7 positions match TRBD1. This CDR3 has 13 residues. Germline CDR1 reads GTSNPN; CDR2 reads SVGIG (reference sequence). V trimming: 3 bases; J trimming: 4 bases; junction bases outside the gene matches: 2. The CDR3 region is CAWRQGFNEKLFF. Written as DNA, the CDR3 is TGTGCCTGGAGACAGGGGTTTAATGAAAAACTGTTTTTT.

This clone was observed a few times. The V and J genes are TRBV5-1 and TRBJ2-1; 8 bases are shared with TRBD2. The germline V gene has CDR1 SGHRS and CDR2 YFSETQ. With V trimmed by 5 bases and J by 8 bases, 6 bases remained unmatched. The CDR3 loop spans 13 amino acids. This CDR3 reads CASRTSGSHEQFF. The CDR3 coding sequence is TGCGCCAGCAGAACTAGCGGAAGCCATGAGCAGTTCTTC.

The chain carries TRBV19 and TRBJ2-1; possibly TRBD2 for D (6 bases). Looked up from germline, CDR1 is LNHDA and CDR2 is SQIVND (reference sequence). V shed 2 bases and J shed 2 bases, with 13 bases lying between them. This CDR3 is built from 16 residues. For the CDR3, the DNA is TGTGCCAGTAGTATAACGTCGGGACTCGCCTACAATGAGCAGTTCTTC. Protein: CASSITSGLAYNEQFF.

The table lists this clone with a few counts. The J gene is TRBJ1-5, the V gene TRBV19, with D uncertain. Germline V gene lookup returns CDR1 LNHDA and CDR2 SQIVND (reference sequence). The CDR3 runs 14 residues. V lost 5 bases to trimming and J lost 0 bases, with 8 bases between them. The CDR3 region is CASSSPHSNQPQHF. CDR3 DNA: TGTGCCAGTAGTTCCCCTCATAGCAATCAGCCCCAGCATTTT.

This rearrangement joins TRBV19 to TRBJ1-3; 9 bases match TRBD1. Losses at the gene ends were 3 bases for V and 3 bases for J; bases not matched to a gene: 6. CDR1 and CDR2 from the germline V gene are LNHDA and SQIVND (reference sequence). The CDR3 length is 16 residues. The CDR3, as DNA: TGTGCCAGTAGTATTACCGGGACAGGGTTTGGAAACACCATATATTTT. Translation gives CASSITGTGFGNTIYF.

The chain employs TRBV19 and TRBJ2-1; 7 bases fit TRBD2. Germline CDR1 reads LNHDA; CDR2 reads SQIVND (reference sequence). CDR3 size: 12 residues. V dropped 3 bases and J dropped 10; count of bases not matched to a gene: 3. CDR3 region: CASSIASGEQFF. CDR3 coding DNA: TGTGCCAGTAGTATCGCTAGCGGCGAGCAGTTCTTC.

The chain uses TRBV7-9 and TRBJ1-2; D ambiguous. Trimming removed 4 bases from V and 8 bases from J, with 8 bases in between. The CDR3 loop spans 11 amino acids. CDR1 SEHNR and CDR2 FQNEAQ come from the germline V gene (reference sequence). CDR3 DNA sequence: TGTGCCAGCAGCTCTGACGGCGGCTACACCTTC. Translated: CASSSDGGYTF.

V usage is TRBV30 and J usage is TRBJ2-7; 7 nucleotides match TRBD2. There are 10 residues in the CDR3. Germline CDR1 reads GTSNPN; CDR2 reads SVGIG (reference sequence). V lost 5 bases, J lost 5 bases, and 0 bases stayed unmatched. The CDR3 sequence: CAWGRDEQYF. Here the CDR3 DNA reads TGTGCCTGGGGGAGGGACGAGCAGTACTTC.

The chain uses TRBV19 and TRBJ2-4; 8 bases map to TRBD1. V trimming: 6 bases; J trimming: 3 bases; junction bases outside the gene matches: 4. This CDR3 spans 14 amino acids. Per the germline V gene, CDR1 is LNHDA and CDR2 is SQIVND (reference sequence). CDR3 DNA sequence: TGTGCCAGTAGGGACAGGGTGGGCAAAAACATTCAGTACTTC. As protein: CASRDRVGKNIQYF.

The count of this clone is one. The chain recombines TRBV19 with TRBJ2-1; TRBD2 matches at 13 bases. J was trimmed by 3 bases and V by 6 bases; bases with no gene match: 8. This CDR3 has 17 amino acids. Germline loops: CDR1 LNHDA, CDR2 SQIVND (reference sequence). The CDR3, as DNA: TGTGCCAGTAGCCCTCGAGGACTAGCGGGGGTCTACAATGAGCAGTTCTTC. This translates into CASSPRGLAGVYNEQFF.

J is TRBJ2-5 and V is TRBV29-1; D call uncertain. CDR1 is SQVTM and CDR2 is ANQGSEA in the germline V gene. The CDR3 extends over 10 amino acids. V was shortened by 7 bases and J by 2 bases, with 5 bases between the two germline ends. The CDR3 bases are TGCAGCGCCTTACAAGAGACCCAGTACTTC. Translating gives CSALQETQYF. The full variable domain, in which reference TRBV29-1 and TRBJ2-5 provide the parts outside the CDR3, is SAVISQKPSRDICQRGTSLTIQCQVDSQVTMMFWYRQQPGQSLTLIATANQGSEATYESGFVIDKFPISRPNLTFSTLTVSNMSPEDSSIYLCSALQETQYFGPGTRLLVL.

The chain recombines TRBV5-4 with TRBJ2-5; 10 bases align to TRBD1. The DNA end is a closer match to TRBJ2-7, so the J assignment may be wrong. CDR3 length equals 15 residues. The germline V gene encodes CDR1 SGHNT and CDR2 YYREEE (reference sequence). The CDR3 DNA reads TGTGCCAGCAGCACCCTGACAGGGGGCGTGAACGAGCAGTACTTC. Amino acids: CASSTLTGGVNEQYF.

This clone has a single count. This chain links TRBV9 with TRBJ2-1; TRBD2 aligns across 11 bases. The CDR3 extends over 17 amino acids. Germline CDR1 and CDR2: SGDLS and YYNGEE. The J segment lost 4 bases and the V segment lost 2 bases, leaving 8 bases of the junction unmatched. The CDR3 region is CASSVGSGRGKYNEQFF. In DNA, the CDR3 is TGTGCCAGCAGCGTTGGTAGCGGGAGGGGAAAGTACAATGAGCAGTTCTTC.

V gene TRBV5-4 combines with J gene TRBJ2-1, with D unclear. CDR3 length: 12 residues. Trimming cost V 0 bases and J 9 bases, with 7 bases left between them. The V gene's germline CDR1 is SGHNT and CDR2 YYREEE (reference sequence). Written as DNA, the CDR3 is TGTGCCAGCAGCTTGGATCGCGGTGAGCAGTTCTTC. Translating gives CASSLDRGEQFF.